Listed below are T cell receptor beta chains from one sample, sequenced in a study of response to subunit inactivated influenza vaccine. TCRdb ran MiXCR on the RT-PCR reads and lists one entry per CDR3 protein. The sample lists roughly 760,000 distinct CDR3 sequences, 21% occurring once. Sequenced here: PBMCs from blood, sampled more than 4 days after vaccination. The receptors originated from a man between 50 and 59 years old who received an inactivated influenza vaccine. CDR3s include the opening cysteine and the closing phenylalanine or tryptophan. The D gene is left open where the match is weak. Only part of the rows carry a size: once, few, many, or a class if the clone is expanded.

d_gene: NA; abundance: NA; j_gene: TRBJ2-7; v_gene: TRBV6-9; CDR3aa: CASSGTSEGQYF; CDR3nt: TGTGCCAGCAGCGGGACTTCCGAGGGGCAGTACTTC
d_gene: TRBD2; abundance: NA; j_gene: TRBJ2-1; v_gene: TRBV5-6; CDR3aa: CASSFYGTRHNEQFF; CDR3nt: TGTGCCAGCAGCTTCTACGGGACTAGACACAATGAGCAGTTCTTC
d_gene: NA; abundance: NA; j_gene: TRBJ2-1; v_gene: TRBV7-9; CDR3aa: CASSLAEGGDYNEQFF; CDR3nt: TGTGCCAGCAGCTTAGCGGAGGGAGGAGACTACAATGAGCAGTTCTTC
d_gene: NA; abundance: NA; j_gene: TRBJ2-7; v_gene: TRBV5-1; CDR3aa: CASSLAIGGLNEQYF; CDR3nt: TGCGCCAGCAGCTTAGCCATCGGGGGGCTAAACGAGCAGTACTTC
d_gene: NA; abundance: NA; j_gene: TRBJ2-7; v_gene: TRBV7-2; CDR3aa: CASSIGHTYEQYF; CDR3nt: TGTGCCAGCAGCATAGGGCATACCTACGAGCAGTACTTC
d_gene: TRBD2; abundance: many; j_gene: TRBJ2-4; v_gene: TRBV10-3; CDR3aa: CAISDPAGEAKNIQYF; CDR3nt: TGTGCCATCAGTGACCCAGCGGGGGAGGCCAAAAACATTCAGTACTTC
d_gene: NA; abundance: few; j_gene: TRBJ2-7; v_gene: TRBV2; CDR3aa: CASSEGWPGGSSSYEQYF; CDR3nt: TGTGCCAGCAGTGAAGGTTGGCCGGGCGGGTCTAGCTCCTACGAGCAGTACTTC
d_gene: NA; abundance: few; j_gene: TRBJ1-5; v_gene: TRBV12-3/TRBV12-4; CDR3aa: CASRRSNQPQHF; CDR3nt: TGTGCCAGCAGACGAAGCAATCAGCCCCAGCATTTT
d_gene: TRBD1; abundance: NA; j_gene: TRBJ2-4; v_gene: TRBV20-1; CDR3aa: CSATRTGAAKNIQYF; CDR3nt: TGCAGTGCTACTCGGACAGGGGCGGCCAAAAACATTCAGTACTTC
d_gene: TRBD1; abundance: NA; j_gene: TRBJ2-7; v_gene: TRBV28; CDR3aa: CASSSGQGSVGRLGEQYF; CDR3nt: TGTGCCAGCAGTTCCGGACAGGGGTCGGTAGGACGCTTGGGTGAGCAGTACTTC
d_gene: NA; abundance: NA; j_gene: TRBJ2-2; v_gene: TRBV4-3; CDR3aa: CASSLDDRNTGELFF; CDR3nt: TGCGCCAGCAGCCTAGACGACAGGAACACCGGGGAGCTGTTTTTT
d_gene: NA; abundance: NA; j_gene: TRBJ2-1; v_gene: TRBV6-2/TRBV6-3; CDR3aa: CATGPGRKGNEQFF; CDR3nt: TGTGCCACAGGTCCCGGCCGTAAGGGAAATGAGCAGTTCTTC
d_gene: NA; abundance: NA; j_gene: TRBJ2-7; v_gene: TRBV4-1; CDR3aa: CASSRRQDQYEQYF; CDR3nt: TGCGCCAGCAGCCGACGACAGGACCAATACGAGCAGTACTTC
d_gene: TRBD2; abundance: few; j_gene: TRBJ2-3; v_gene: TRBV12-3/TRBV12-4; CDR3aa: CASSPSAGRMNTDTQYF; CDR3nt: TGTGCCAGCAGTCCTTCAGCGGGACGGATGAACACAGATACGCAGTATTTT
d_gene: NA; abundance: few; j_gene: TRBJ1-5; v_gene: TRBV7-2; CDR3aa: CASSSGGQNQHF; CDR3nt: TGTGCCAGCAGTTCGGGCGGGCAGAACCAGCATTTT
d_gene: NA; abundance: few; j_gene: TRBJ2-7; v_gene: TRBV15; CDR3aa: CATSRSKYEQYF; CDR3nt: TGTGCCACCAGCAGATCGAAGTACGAGCAGTACTTC
d_gene: NA; abundance: few; j_gene: TRBJ1-2; v_gene: TRBV7-9; CDR3aa: CASSAGTLYGYTF; CDR3nt: TGTGCCAGCAGCGCAGGGACCCTCTATGGCTACACCTTC
d_gene: NA; abundance: NA; j_gene: TRBJ2-5; v_gene: TRBV29-1; CDR3aa: CSVDSVSETQYF; CDR3nt: TGCAGCGTTGATAGTGTGTCGGAGACCCAGTACTTC
d_gene: NA; abundance: NA; j_gene: TRBJ2-7; v_gene: TRBV4-3; CDR3aa: CASSQEWGAFDEQYF; CDR3nt: TGCGCCAGCAGCCAAGAGTGGGGGGCCTTTGACGAGCAGTACTTC
d_gene: NA; abundance: few; j_gene: TRBJ1-2; v_gene: TRBV4-3; CDR3aa: CASSQDLGEIYGYTF; CDR3nt: TGCGCCAGCAGCCAAGATCTGGGAGAGATCTATGGCTACACCTTC